The sequence of this T cell receptor beta chain was determined in a study of vaccination effects on CD4 cells after COVID-19. Study results and caveats: There were few convalescent patients in the study and no early post-infection timepoints. Nearly all vaccine-induced clones in healthy recipients recognized only SARS-CoV-2.

Germline values: CDR1 SGDLS, CDR2 YYNGEE. The CDR3 consists of 13 residues. V shed 4 bases, J shed 15 bases, and the junction held 10 bases outside the gene matches. The protocol was immunoSEQ multiplex PCR, while the TCRdb copy is restricted to in-frame clones and leaves out a portion. The repertoire includes some 68,000 clones, roughly three quarters of them detected once, and approximately 3.7% sits in the top ten. Before sequencing took place, the ViraFEST assay used viral peptide pools to expand antigen-specific CD4+ T cells. Having been cultured for 9 to 11 days, the cells underwent CD4+ T cell isolation. In the vaccine recipients, nucleocapsid antibodies were negative and there was no prior SARS-CoV-2 infection. As for this clone: The antigen remains undetermined.

The sequencing here drew on CD4+ T cells from PBMCs cultured with HCoV-OC43 spike peptides, taken before COVID-19 vaccination. Subset meaning: HCoV-OC43 spike overlapping peptide pool stimulation. The clonotype was recovered from a human donor who received a COVID-19 vaccine. The chain couples TRBV9 to TRBJ1-6; TRBD1 agrees at 7 bases. CDR3 in DNA: TGTGCCAGCAGCCTCCTCCAAACAGGGGACCTCCACTTT. Its protein product is CASSLLQTGDLHF.